This record concerns one T cell receptor (beta chain) sequence. No antigen is known for it. These data belong to a study of cytomegalovirus exposure and HLA in healthy donors. Study-wide points: Another analysis was done later, and it associated around 16,000 TCR beta sequences with HLA alleles at 0.05 false discovery rate. DRB1 showed the most TCR associations and HLA-C the fewest in a later analysis, as rates varied by HLA locus. Many donors shared some public TCRs, even though most TCR sequences were rare.

Unmatched junction bases numbered 15, after V lost 5 bases and J lost 0 bases. The CDR3 covers 18 residues. Germline-derived CDR1 and CDR2 are SGHRS and YFSETQ. The PCR contained 60 Vbeta and 13 Jbeta primers. Sequencing was performed with immunoSEQ multiplex PCR; in TCRdb, only in-frame clones are kept and a portion is missing. The repertoire holds some 120,000 clones, more than 65% seen once, with roughly 0.9% in the top ten. The rearrangement links TRBV5-1 to TRBJ2-5; 8 nucleotides line up with TRBD1. The sequenced sample was PBMCs. This clonotype originated in a woman aged 30 to 39 in good health and CMV-seronegative. In DNA, the CDR3 is TGCGCCAGCAGGACAAGTGACAGGGGAATACTTTACCAAGAGACCCAGTACTTC. Amino acids: CASRTSDRGILYQETQYF.